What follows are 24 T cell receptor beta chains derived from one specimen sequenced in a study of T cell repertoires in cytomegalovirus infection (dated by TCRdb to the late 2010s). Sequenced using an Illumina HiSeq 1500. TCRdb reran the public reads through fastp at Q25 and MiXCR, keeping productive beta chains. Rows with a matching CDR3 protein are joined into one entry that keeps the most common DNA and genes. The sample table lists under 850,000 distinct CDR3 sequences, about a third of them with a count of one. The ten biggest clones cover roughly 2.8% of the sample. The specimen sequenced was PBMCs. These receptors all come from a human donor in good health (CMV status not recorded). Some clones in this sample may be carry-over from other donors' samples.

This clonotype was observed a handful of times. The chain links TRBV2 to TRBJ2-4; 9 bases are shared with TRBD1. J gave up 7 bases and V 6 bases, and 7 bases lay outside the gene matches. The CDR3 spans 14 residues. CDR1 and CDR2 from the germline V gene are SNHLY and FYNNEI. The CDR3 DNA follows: TGTGCCAGCAGAGAACCGGGACAGGGTAACATTCAGTACTTC. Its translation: CASREPGQGNIQYF.

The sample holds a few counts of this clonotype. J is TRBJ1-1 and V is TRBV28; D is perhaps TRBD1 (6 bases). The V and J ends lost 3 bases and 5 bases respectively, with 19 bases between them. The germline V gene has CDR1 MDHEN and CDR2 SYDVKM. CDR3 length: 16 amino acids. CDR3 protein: CASSFAFRGQRTEAFF. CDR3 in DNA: TGTGCCAGCAGTTTCGCGTTCCGGGGGCAGAGAACTGAAGCTTTCTTT.

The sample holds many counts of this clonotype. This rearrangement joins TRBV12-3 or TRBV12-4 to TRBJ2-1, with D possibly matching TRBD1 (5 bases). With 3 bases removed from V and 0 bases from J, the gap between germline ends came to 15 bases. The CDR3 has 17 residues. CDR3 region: CASSFIMTEDSYNEQFF. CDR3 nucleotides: TGTGCCAGCAGTTTTATCATGACAGAAGACTCCTACAATGAGCAGTTCTTC.

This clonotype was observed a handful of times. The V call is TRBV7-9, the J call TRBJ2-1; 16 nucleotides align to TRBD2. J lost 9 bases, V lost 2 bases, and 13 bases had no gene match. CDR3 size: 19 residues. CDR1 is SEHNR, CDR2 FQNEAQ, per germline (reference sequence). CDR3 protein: CASSLQGTSGGARIGEQFF. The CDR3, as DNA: TGTGCCAGCAGCTTACAGGGGACTAGCGGGGGGGCCAGGATAGGTGAGCAGTTCTTC.

CDR3 bases: TGTGCTAGTGGCTCGGACGGGAACTATGGCTACACCTTC. Amino acids: CASGSDGNYGYTF. The V gene is TRBV12-5, the J gene TRBJ1-2; D remains ambiguous. V shed 6 bases and J shed 2 bases, with 10 bases lying between them. The CDR3 runs 13 residues. Germline CDR1 is LGHNT and CDR2 is FRNRAP.

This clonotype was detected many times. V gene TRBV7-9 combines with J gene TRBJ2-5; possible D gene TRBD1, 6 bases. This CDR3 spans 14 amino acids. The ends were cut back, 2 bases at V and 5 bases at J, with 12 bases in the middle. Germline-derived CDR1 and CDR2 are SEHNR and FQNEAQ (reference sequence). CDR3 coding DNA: TGTGCCAGCAGCTTATTTGGGGGCGGTGAGACCCAGTACTTC. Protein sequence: CASSLFGGGETQYF.

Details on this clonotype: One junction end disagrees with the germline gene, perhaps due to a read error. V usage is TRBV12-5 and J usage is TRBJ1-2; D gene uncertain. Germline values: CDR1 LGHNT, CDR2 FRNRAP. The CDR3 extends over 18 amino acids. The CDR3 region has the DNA TGTGCTAGTGGTTTGGTACTGGGGTGCCCTGCGACTAACTATTGCTACACCTTC. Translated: CASGLVLGCPATNYCYTF.

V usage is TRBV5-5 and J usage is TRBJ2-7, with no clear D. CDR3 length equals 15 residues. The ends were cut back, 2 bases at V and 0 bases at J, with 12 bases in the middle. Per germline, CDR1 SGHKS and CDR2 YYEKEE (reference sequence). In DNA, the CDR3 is TGTGCCAGCAGCTTCGGTGCGGCCGACTCCTACGAGCAGTACTTC. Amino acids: CASSFGAADSYEQYF.

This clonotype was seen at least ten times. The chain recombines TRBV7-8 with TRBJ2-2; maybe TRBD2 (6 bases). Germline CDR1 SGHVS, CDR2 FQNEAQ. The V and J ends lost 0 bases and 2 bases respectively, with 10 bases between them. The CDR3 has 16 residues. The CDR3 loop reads CASSLAVGLNTGELFF. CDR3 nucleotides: TGTGCCAGCAGCTTAGCGGTGGGACTTAACACCGGGGAGCTGTTTTTT. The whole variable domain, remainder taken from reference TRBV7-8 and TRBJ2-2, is GAGVSQSPRYKVAKRGQDVALRCDPISGHVSLFWYQQALGQGPEFLTYFQNEAQLDKSGLPSDRFFAERPEGSVSTLKIQRTQQEDSAVYLCASSLAVGLNTGELFFGEGSRLTVL.

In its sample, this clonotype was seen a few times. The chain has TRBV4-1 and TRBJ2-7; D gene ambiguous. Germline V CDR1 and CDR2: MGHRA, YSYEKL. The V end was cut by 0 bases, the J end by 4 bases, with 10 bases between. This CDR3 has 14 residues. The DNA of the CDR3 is TGCGCCAGCAGCCAAGAATCCCAAAAATACGAGCAGTACTTC. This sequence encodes CASSQESQKYEQYF.

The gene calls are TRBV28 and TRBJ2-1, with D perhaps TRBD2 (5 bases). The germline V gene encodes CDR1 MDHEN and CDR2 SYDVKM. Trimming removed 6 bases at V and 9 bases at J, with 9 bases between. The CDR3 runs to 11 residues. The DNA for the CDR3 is TGTGCCAGCAGCAGAGGGCTTGAGCAGTTCTTC. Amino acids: CASSRGLEQFF.

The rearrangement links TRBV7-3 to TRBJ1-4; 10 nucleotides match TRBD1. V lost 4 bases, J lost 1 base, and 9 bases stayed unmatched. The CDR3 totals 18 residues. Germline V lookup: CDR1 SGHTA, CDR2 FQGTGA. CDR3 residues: CASSSRSRDRGTNEKLFF. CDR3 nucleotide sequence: TGTGCCAGCAGCTCCAGAAGCCGGGACAGGGGAACTAATGAAAAACTGTTTTTT.

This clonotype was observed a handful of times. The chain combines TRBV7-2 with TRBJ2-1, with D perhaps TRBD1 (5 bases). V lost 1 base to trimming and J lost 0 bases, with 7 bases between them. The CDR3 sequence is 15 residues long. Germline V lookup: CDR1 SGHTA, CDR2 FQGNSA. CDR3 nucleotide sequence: TGTGCCAGCAGCTTAGTTGACAGCTCCTACAATGAGCAGTTCTTC. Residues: CASSLVDSSYNEQFF.

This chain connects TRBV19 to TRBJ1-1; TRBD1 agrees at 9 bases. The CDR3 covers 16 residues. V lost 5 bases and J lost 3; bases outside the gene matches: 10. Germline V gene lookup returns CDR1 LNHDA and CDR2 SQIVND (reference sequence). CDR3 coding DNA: TGTGCCAGTAGTCCCGGACAGGGGAGGGGGGACACTGAAGCTTTCTTT. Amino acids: CASSPGQGRGDTEAFF.

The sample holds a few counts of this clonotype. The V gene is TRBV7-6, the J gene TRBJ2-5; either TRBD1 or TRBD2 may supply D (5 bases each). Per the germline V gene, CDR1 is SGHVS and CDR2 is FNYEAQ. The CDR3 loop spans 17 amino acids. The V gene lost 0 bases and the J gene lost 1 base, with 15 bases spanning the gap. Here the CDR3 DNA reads TGTGCCAGCAGCTTAGCGGGTCTGGGGGAGAGCCAAGAGACCCAGTACTTC. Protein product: CASSLAGLGESQETQYF.

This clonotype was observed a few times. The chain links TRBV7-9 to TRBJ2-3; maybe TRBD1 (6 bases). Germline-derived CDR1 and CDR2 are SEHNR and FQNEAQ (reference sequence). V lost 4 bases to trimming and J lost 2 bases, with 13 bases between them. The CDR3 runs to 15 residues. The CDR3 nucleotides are TGTGCCAGCAGCTCCCTTGGACAGAACACAGATACGCAGTATTTT. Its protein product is CASSSLGQNTDTQYF.

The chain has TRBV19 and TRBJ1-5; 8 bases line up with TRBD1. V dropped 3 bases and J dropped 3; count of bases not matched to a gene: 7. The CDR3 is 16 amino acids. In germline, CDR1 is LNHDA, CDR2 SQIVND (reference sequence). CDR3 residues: CASSITQGAYNQPQHF. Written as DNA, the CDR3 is TGTGCCAGTAGTATCACGCAGGGGGCGTACAATCAGCCCCAGCATTTT.

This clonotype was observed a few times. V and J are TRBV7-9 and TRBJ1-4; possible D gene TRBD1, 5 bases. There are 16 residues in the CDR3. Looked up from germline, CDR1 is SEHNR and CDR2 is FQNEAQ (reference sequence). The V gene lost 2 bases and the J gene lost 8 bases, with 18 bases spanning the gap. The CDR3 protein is CASSLTSSRVVEKLFF. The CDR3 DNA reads TGTGCCAGCAGCTTAACGTCAAGCAGGGTCGTGGAAAAACTGTTTTTT. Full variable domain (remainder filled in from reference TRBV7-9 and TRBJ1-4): DTGVSQNPRHKITKRGQNVTFRCDPISEHNRLYWYRQTLGQGPEFLTYFQNEAQLEKSRLLSDRFSAERPKGSFSTLEIQRTEQGDSAMYLCASSLTSSRVVEKLFFGSGTQLSVL.

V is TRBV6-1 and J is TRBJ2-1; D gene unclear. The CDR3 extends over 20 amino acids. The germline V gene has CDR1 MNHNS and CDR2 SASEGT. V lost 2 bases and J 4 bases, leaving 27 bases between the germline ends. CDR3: CASSESLLVAAPLAYNEQFF. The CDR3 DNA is TGTGCCAGCAGTGAAAGTTTACTGGTGGCGGCTCCTCTGGCATACAATGAGCAGTTCTTC.

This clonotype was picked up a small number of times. The CDR3 sequence: CASSLISGRASATQYF. The CDR3 region has the DNA TGTGCCAGCAGTTTAATCAGCGGGAGGGCATCGGCTACGCAGTATTTT. The genes are TRBV28 and TRBJ2-3; 10 positions match TRBD2. CDR1 is MDHEN, CDR2 SYDVKM, per germline. Trimming removed 2 bases from V and 8 bases from J; junction bases left unmatched: 10. The CDR3 has 16 residues.

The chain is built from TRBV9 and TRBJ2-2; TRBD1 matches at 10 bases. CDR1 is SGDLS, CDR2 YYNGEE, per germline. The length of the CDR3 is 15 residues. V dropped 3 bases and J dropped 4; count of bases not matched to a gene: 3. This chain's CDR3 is CASSARDRGTGELFF. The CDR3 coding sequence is TGTGCCAGCAGCGCCCGGGACAGGGGCACCGGGGAGCTGTTTTTT.

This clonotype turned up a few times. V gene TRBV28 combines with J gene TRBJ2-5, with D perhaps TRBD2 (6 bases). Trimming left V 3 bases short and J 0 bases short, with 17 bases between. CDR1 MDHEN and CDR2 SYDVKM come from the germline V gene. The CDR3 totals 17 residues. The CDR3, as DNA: TGTGCCAGCAGTTTTCAAATCGGAGGGGATTACCAAGAGACCCAGTACTTC. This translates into CASSFQIGGDYQETQYF.

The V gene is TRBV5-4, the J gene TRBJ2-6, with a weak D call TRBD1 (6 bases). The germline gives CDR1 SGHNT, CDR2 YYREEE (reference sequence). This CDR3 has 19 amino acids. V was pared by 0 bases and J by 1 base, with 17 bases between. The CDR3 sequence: CASSLGALTGPSGANVLTF. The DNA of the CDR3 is TGTGCCAGCAGCTTGGGCGCCTTGACAGGTCCTTCTGGGGCCAACGTCCTGACTTTC.

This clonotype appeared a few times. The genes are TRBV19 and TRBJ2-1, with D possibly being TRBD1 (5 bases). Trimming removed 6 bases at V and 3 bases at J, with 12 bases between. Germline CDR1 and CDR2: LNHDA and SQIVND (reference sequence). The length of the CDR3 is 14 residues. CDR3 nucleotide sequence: TGTGCCAGTAGGCACAGGTCTTACTACAATGAGCAGTTCTTC. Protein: CASRHRSYYNEQFF.